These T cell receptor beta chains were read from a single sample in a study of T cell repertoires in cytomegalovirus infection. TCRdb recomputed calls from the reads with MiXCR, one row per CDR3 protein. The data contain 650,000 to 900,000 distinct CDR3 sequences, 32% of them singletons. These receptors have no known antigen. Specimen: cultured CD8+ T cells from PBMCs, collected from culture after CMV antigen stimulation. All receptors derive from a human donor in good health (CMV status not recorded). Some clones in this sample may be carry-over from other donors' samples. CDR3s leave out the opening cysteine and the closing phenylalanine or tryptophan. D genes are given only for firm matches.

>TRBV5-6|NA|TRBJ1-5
ASSSGYQPQH
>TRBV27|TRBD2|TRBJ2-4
ASSPGLAGNIQY
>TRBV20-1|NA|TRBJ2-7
SAREGYEQY
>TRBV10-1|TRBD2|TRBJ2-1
ASSNLGLAGINEQF
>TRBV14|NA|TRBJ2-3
ASSPDMGVRTDTQY
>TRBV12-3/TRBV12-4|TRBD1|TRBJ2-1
ASSWTGIDEQF
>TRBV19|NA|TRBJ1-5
ASSMDGERRPQH
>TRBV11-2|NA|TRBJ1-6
ASSLGGERSPLH
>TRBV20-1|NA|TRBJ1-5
SARKGPYSNQPQH
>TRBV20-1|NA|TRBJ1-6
SAGRVGVYNSPLH
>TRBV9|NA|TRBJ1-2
ASSAGTHGYT
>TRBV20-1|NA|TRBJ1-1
SAPHPANTEAF
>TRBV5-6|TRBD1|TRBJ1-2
ASSFSGTGVTNGYT
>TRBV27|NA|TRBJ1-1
ASSKDGNTEAF
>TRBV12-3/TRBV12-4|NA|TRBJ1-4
ASSFLLGGTATNEKLF
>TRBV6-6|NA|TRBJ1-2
ASSISGLDDYGYT
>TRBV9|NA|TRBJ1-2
ASSVGRQGTIYGYT
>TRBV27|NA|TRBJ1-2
ASSLGDPALIQNYGYT
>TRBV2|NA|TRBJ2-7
ASSEGESVEQY
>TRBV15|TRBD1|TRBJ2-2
ATSGPGTGGRDTGELF
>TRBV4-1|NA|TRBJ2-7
ASSQDREVQY
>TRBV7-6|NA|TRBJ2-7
ASSLDGYSYEQY
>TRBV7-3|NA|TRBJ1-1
ASSQSGNRDREAF
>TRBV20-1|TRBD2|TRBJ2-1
SAWGNGGATGVREQF
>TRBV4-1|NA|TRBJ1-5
ASSQTTSTGPQH
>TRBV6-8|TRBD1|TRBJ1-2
ASSSQLDRVLANYGYT
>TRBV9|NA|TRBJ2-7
ASSVRSHSYEQY
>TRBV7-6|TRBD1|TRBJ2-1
ASSSTGWNEQF
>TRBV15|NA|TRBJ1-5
ATSTGEHSNQPQH
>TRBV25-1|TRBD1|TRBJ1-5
ASRTGQPYSNQPQH
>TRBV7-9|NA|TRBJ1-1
ASRSTRQVRGNTEAF
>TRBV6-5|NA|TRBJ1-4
ASSYSSRINEKLF
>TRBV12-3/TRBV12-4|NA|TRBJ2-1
ASSLAGCDKWEQF
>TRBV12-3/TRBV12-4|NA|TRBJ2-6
ASSFTLEGAGANVLT
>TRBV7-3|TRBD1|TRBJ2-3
ASSPPGQAKDTQY
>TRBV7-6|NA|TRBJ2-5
ASSLYRAPTQETQY
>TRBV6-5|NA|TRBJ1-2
ASSYSRGDYYGYT
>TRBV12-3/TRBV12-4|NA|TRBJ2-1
ASSPRVWDEQF
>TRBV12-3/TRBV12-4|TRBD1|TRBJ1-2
ASSPPGGQGARGYT
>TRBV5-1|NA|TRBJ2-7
ASSLEVDEQY
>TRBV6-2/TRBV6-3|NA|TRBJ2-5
ASGPRGEETQY
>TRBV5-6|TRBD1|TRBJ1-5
ASSYSRDRVSNQPQH
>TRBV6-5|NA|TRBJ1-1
ASSYSVQVDMNTEAF
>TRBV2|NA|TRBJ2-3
ASMDPPTDTQY
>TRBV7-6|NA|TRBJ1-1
ASSLGWTANTEAF
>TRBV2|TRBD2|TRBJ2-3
ASLSRGGVDTQY
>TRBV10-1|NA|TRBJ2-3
ASSELFGGPDTQY
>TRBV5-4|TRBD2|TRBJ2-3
ASSLEAGAPSTDTQY
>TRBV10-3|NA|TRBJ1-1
AIKVGWDTEAF
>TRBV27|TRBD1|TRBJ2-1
ASRQGIYNEQF
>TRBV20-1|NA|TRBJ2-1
SARDPQISYNEQF